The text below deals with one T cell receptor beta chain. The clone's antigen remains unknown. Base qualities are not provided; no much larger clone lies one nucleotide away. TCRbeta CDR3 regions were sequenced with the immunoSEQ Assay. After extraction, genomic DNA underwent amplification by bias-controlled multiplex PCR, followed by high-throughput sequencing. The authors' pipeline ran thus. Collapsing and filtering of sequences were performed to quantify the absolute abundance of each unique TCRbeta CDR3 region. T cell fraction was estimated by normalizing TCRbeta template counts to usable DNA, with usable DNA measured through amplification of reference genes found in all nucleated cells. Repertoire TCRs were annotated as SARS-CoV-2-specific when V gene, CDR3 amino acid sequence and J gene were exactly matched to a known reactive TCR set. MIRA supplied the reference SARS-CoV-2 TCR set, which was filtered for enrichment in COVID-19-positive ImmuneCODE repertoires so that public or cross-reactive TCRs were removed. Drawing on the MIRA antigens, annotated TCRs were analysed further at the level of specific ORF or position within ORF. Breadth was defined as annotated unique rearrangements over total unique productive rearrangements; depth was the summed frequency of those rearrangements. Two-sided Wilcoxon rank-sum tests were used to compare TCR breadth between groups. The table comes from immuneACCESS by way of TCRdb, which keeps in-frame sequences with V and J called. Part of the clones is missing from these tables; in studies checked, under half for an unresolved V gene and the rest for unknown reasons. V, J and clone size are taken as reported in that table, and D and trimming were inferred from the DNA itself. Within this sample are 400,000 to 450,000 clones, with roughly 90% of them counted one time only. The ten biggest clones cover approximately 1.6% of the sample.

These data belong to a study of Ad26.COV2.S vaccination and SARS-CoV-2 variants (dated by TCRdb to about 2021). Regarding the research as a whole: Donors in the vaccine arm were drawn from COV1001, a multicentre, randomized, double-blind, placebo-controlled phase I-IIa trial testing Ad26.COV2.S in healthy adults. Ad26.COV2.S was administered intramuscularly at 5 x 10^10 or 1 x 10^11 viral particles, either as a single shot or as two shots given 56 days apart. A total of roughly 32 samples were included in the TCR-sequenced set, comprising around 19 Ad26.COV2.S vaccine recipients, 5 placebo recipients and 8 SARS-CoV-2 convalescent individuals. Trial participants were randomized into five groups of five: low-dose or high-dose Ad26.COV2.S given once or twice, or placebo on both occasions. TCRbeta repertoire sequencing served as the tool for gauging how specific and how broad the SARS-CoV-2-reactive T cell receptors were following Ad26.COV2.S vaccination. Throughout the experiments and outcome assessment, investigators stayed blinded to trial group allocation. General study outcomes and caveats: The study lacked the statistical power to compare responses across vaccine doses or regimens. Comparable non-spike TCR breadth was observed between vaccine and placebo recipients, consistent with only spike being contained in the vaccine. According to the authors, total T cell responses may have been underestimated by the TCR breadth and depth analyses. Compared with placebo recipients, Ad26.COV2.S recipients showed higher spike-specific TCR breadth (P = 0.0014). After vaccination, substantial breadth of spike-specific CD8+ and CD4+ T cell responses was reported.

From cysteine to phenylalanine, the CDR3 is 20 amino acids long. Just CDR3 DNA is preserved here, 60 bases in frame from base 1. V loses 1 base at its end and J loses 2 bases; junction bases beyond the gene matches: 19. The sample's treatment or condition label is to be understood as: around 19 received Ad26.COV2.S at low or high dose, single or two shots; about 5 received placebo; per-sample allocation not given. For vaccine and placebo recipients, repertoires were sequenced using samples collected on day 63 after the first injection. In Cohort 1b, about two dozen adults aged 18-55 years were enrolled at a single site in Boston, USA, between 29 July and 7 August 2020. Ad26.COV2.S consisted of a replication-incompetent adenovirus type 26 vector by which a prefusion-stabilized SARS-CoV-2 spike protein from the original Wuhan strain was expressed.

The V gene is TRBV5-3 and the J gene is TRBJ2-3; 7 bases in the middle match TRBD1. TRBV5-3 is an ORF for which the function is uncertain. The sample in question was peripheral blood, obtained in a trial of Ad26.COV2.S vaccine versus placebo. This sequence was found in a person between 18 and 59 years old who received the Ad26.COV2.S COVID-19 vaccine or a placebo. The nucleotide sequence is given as TGTGCCAGAAGCTTGCCCCCAGAGGACAGGACGAGAATGAACACAGATACGCAGTATTTT. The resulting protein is CARSLPPEDRTRMNTDTQYF.